The sequence of this T cell receptor (beta chain) was determined in a study of blood T cell repertoires in COVID-19. At the level of the study: Acute and convalescent COVID-19 samples came from the United States, Italy and Spain. The cDNA or gDNA used as material had been derived from T cells, B-cell-depleted T cells, or PBMCs.

Seattle's enrolled individuals joined amid active infection and were then monitored longitudinally. In the source study's methods: Quantification of nucleated cells was approximated via reference gene primer amplification. Repertoires were generated with immunoSEQ multiplex PCR, while TCRdb's copy carries only in-frame clones and drops some. V and J calls plus clone size are reproduced from that table; the DNA served to infer D and trimming. Here the sample spans 200,000 to 250,000 clones, 70% to 90% being singletons. V lost 0 bases and J lost 3, with 12 bases in between. CDR1 and CDR2 from the germline V gene are MNHEY and SVGAGI. This CDR3 spans 15 amino acids.

The sequence came from a man aged 45-65 years with COVID-19, enrolled during active disease. J is TRBJ2-7 and V is TRBV6-5, with TRBD1 as a possible D gene (6 bases). The specimen was peripheral blood. The CDR3 region is CASSYSPGTIYEQYF. The DNA of the CDR3 is TGTGCCAGCAGTTACTCGCCAGGGACAATCTACGAGCAGTACTTC.